The 28 T cell receptor beta chains reported below all come from one sample, sequenced in a study of tissue T cells after allogeneic stem cell transplantation. Clones were read by immunoSEQ multiplex PCR, and TCRdb kept only the in-frame ones, dropping some. The sample contains several thousand clones, roughly 50% of which appear only once. Time point specified: mouse harvest day 7 after allogeneic transplant. Tail vein injection delivered 10^7 T-cell-depleted bone marrow cells and 10^6 splenic CD5+ T cells. Material for sequencing was lymph node tissue. The receptors were gathered from a female BALB/c mouse given C57BL/6 T cells with graft-versus-host disease after an allogeneic hematopoietic cell transplant.

By sample share, this clone is medium-sized. Genes and germline are mouse. The read ends 1 residue shy of where the CDR3 ends; the end is completed using the germline J gene. The V call is TRBV17, the J call TRBJ2-1; 9 bases map to TRBD2. This CDR3 is built from 15 residues. J was trimmed by 1 base and V by 3 bases; bases with no gene match: 1. Germline CDR1 and CDR2: MNHDT and YYDKIL. The CDR3 DNA, read in part, is TGTGCTAGCAGTAGGGACTGGGGAAACTATGCTGAGCAGTTC. This sequence encodes CASSRDWGNYAEQF. The complete CDR3 protein is CASSRDWGNYAEQFF.

Regarding this clone: Gene names and germline refer to mouse. The read falls 1 residue short of the CDR3 end, and the missing part is taken from the germline J gene. The V gene is TRBV2, the J gene TRBJ2-2, with 10 bases aligning to TRBD1. The junction had 5 bases not matched to a gene; V was cut back by 3 bases and J by 4 bases. The CDR3 length is 16 residues. Per the germline V gene, CDR1 is LGHNA and CDR2 is YSYQKL. The CDR3 is CASSHDRGRATGQLYF. The sequenced CDR3 bases are TGTGCCAGCAGCCACGACAGGGGGCGCGCCACCGGGCAGCTCTAC.

In the case of this clone: The listed genes are named as in mouse. The read stops 1 residue short of the end of the CDR3; the missing end is completed from the germline J gene. The gene calls are TRBV26 and TRBJ1-3; no clear D. The CDR3 runs 11 residues. Germline lookup yields CDR1 KGHPV and CDR2 FQNQEV (reference sequence). V lost 2 bases to trimming and J lost 7 bases, with 3 bases between them. Incomplete CDR3 DNA: TGTGCCAGCAGTCTGAGGAATACGCTCTAT. Translation: CASSLRNTLY. The entire CDR3 protein is CASSLRNTLYF.

This clone was picked up one time. Mouse germline and gene names are used. The read ends 1 residue before the CDR3 terminus; that terminus is restored from the germline J gene. The gene calls are TRBV26 and TRBJ2-2; 8 nucleotides agree with TRBD1. Germline V gives CDR1 KGHPV, CDR2 FQNQEV (reference sequence). The CDR3 contains 15 residues. J was trimmed by 0 bases and V by 4 bases; bases with no gene match: 1. The sequenced CDR3 bases are TGTGCCAGCAGTCGACAGGGGACAAACACCGGGCAGCTCTAC. Residues: CASSRQGTNTGQLY. The CDR3 in full is CASSRQGTNTGQLYF.

Judged by abundance, this clone is large. Gene names and germline match the mouse. The sequenced fragment ends 1 residue before the CDR3 boundary, so the rest is inferred from the germline J gene. The chain uses TRBV19 and TRBJ1-4; unclear D gene. V lost 4 bases and J 0 bases, leaving 10 bases between the germline ends. The CDR3 sequence is 15 residues long. Looked up from germline, CDR1 is FNHDT and CDR2 is SITEND (reference sequence). The CDR3 DNA, read in part, is TGTGCCAGCAGTGCCCGGCACGTTTCCAACGAAAGATTATTT. This codes for CASSARHVSNERLF. The whole CDR3 sequence reads CASSARHVSNERLFF. The entire variable domain, with the rest obtained from reference TRBV19 and TRBJ1-4, is as follows: GGIITQTPKFLIGQEGQKLTLKCQQNFNHDTMYWYRQDSGKGLRLIYYSITENDLQKGDLSEGYDASREKKSSFSLTVTSAQKNEMAVFLCASSARHVSNERLFFGHGTKLSVL.

Details on this clone: Germline and genes here are mouse. Sequencing ends 1 residue short of the CDR3 end; the germline J gene provides the rest. V usage is TRBV26 and J usage is TRBJ2-1, with D tentatively TRBD1 (5 bases). The CDR3 covers 13 residues. Germline values: CDR1 KGHPV, CDR2 FQNQEV (reference sequence). Trimming took off 6 bases at V and 7 bases at J, with 13 bases between the two ends. The sequenced CDR3 bases are TGTGCCAGCAGGGCGCAGGGAGGGGCTGAGCAGTTC. Its protein is CASRAQGGAEQF. The whole CDR3 sequence is CASRAQGGAEQFF.

A word on this clone: Gene names denote mouse genes. With the read ending 1 residue before the CDR3 end, the germline J gene is used to fill in that end. The rearrangement uses TRBV23 and TRBJ2-5; TRBD1 reflects the table's D call only, with no check against the DNA. The CDR3 is made up of 14 amino acids. Per the germline V gene, CDR1 is KGHTA and CDR2 is FQNQQP. This CDR3 reads CSSSHPGQGDTQYF. Incomplete CDR3 DNA: TGCTCCAGCAGTCACCCGGGACAGGGAGACACCCAGTAC.

As concerns this clone: Here the gene names and germline are mouse. The read ends 1 residue shy of where the CDR3 ends; the end is completed using the germline J gene. V gene TRBV12-2 combines with J gene TRBJ2-1; a weak D match, TRBD2 (7 bases). Germline V gene sequence: CDR1 SGHLS, CDR2 HYDKME. The CDR3 has 14 amino acids. V lost 4 bases and J lost 5, with 14 bases in between. Incomplete CDR3 DNA: TGTGCCAGCTCCCATTGGGGGGCCAATGCTGAGCAGTTC. It translates to CASSHWGANAEQF. The whole CDR3 protein is CASSHWGANAEQFF. Filled out from reference TRBV12-2 and TRBJ2-1, the complete variable domain reads NSGVVQSPRYIIKGKGERSILKCIPISGHLSVAWYQQTQGQELKFFIQHYDKMERDKGNLPSRFSVQQFDDYHSEMNMSALELEDSAVYFCASSHWGANAEQFFGPGTRLTVL.

Worth noting for this clone: These gene names are mouse names. Read data end 1 residue before the CDR3 end; the end is taken from the germline J gene. The chain combines TRBV13-3 with TRBJ2-3; 10 bases line up with TRBD1. V was clipped by 5 bases and J by 1 base; unmatched bases: 4. Germline V gene data show CDR1 as NNHDY and CDR2 as SYVADS. The length of the CDR3 is 15 residues. The sequenced CDR3 bases are TGTGCCAGCAGAAGACAGGGGGCTGGTGCAGAAACGCTGTAT. Translating gives CASRRQGAGAETLY. The CDR3 as a whole reads CASRRQGAGAETLYF.

This clone appeared once. Gene names and germline refer to mouse. The read ends 1 residue shy of where the CDR3 ends; the end is completed using the germline J gene. The chain combines TRBV13-2 with TRBJ2-2, with 12 bases lining up with TRBD1. CDR1 and CDR2 (germline): NNHNN, SYGAGS (reference sequence). Trimming at V came to 2 bases and at J to 4 bases, leaving 3 bases not matched to a gene. CDR3 size: 16 residues. Partial CDR3 DNA: TGTGCCAGCGGTGACGGGACAGGGGGCAGCACCGGGCAGCTCTAC. This gives the protein CASGDGTGGSTGQLY. The CDR3 as a whole reads CASGDGTGGSTGQLYF.

In the case of this clone: The gene names given are mouse names. The sequenced fragment ends 1 residue before the CDR3 boundary, so the rest is inferred from the germline J gene. The V gene is TRBV3, the J gene TRBJ1-1; D not resolved. In germline, CDR1 is SNHLY, CDR2 FYNGKV (reference sequence). V was clipped by 0 bases and J by 3 bases, with 5 bases between them. The length of the CDR3 is 13 residues. The CDR3 is CASSLAQYTEVFF. The sequenced CDR3 bases are TGTGCCAGCAGCTTAGCACAGTACACAGAAGTCTTC.

Points on this clone: Genes and germline come from the mouse. Read coverage stops 1 residue before the CDR3 terminus; the germline J gene supplies the remainder. V gene TRBV3 combines with J gene TRBJ2-3; possibly TRBD2 for D (5 bases). The CDR3 covers 14 residues. The V end lost 0 bases, the J end lost 3 bases, and 7 bases lay between the germline ends. The germline V gene encodes CDR1 SNHLY and CDR2 FYNGKV (reference sequence). CDR3 DNA (partial): TGTGCCAGCAGCTTAGCGTCTGGGGCAGAAACGCTGTAT. Protein product: CASSLASGAETLY. In full, the CDR3 is CASSLASGAETLYF.

As for this clone: Gene names follow the mouse nomenclature. The CDR3 end falls 1 residue outside the read, so it is completed with the germline J gene. The J gene is TRBJ1-1, the V gene TRBV26, with D perhaps TRBD1 (6 bases). Germline-derived CDR1 and CDR2 are KGHPV and FQNQEV (reference sequence). The CDR3 sequence is 14 residues long. V lost 4 bases to trimming and J lost 2 bases, with 11 bases between them. The sequenced CDR3 bases are TGTGCCAGCAGTCAACAGGGTGCCAACACAGAAGTCTTC. Translated, it gives CASSQQGANTEVF. The entire CDR3 sequence reads CASSQQGANTEVFF.

Points on this clone: Gene labels here are mouse ones. The CDR3 is cut off 1 residue early in the read; its end comes from the germline J gene. V usage is TRBV15 and J usage is TRBJ2-4, with 9 bases aligning to TRBD2. This CDR3 has 14 amino acids. Germline V gene data show CDR1 as SGHND and CDR2 as FRSKSL. V was clipped by 6 bases and J by 0 bases; unmatched bases: 1. CDR3 bases read: TGTGCCAGCAGGGACTGGGGTAGTCAAAACACCTTGTAC. Encoded protein: CASRDWGSQNTLY. The full-length CDR3 reads as CASRDWGSQNTLYF.

Turning to this clone: All gene names here are mouse names. The read falls 1 residue short of the CDR3 end, and the missing part is taken from the germline J gene. The rearrangement links TRBV3 to TRBJ2-3; TRBD2 agrees at 9 bases. The germline V gene encodes CDR1 SNHLY and CDR2 FYNGKV (reference sequence). This CDR3 contains 15 residues. With 4 bases clipped from V and 0 bases from J, the junction kept 2 bases outside the gene matches. The sequenced CDR3 bases are TGTGCCAGCAGCTCGACTGGGGGTAGTGCAGAAACGCTGTAT. It codes for CASSSTGGSAETLY. The CDR3 reads in full as CASSSTGGSAETLYF.

Points on this clone: Gene names denote mouse genes. Read coverage stops 1 residue before the CDR3 terminus; the germline J gene supplies the remainder. This chain uses TRBV16 with TRBJ2-3; no firm D call. This CDR3 is 11 amino acids long. Trimming pared 4 bases from V and 6 bases from J, leaving 5 bases between. Germline V gives CDR1 SGHSA, CDR2 FRNQAP. CDR3 amino acids: CASSSLETLYF. The DNA read from the CDR3 is TGTGCAAGCAGCTCTCTGGAAACGCTGTAT.

This clone came up a few times. Germline and genes here are mouse. The read terminates 1 residue ahead of where the CDR3 ends, so the germline J gene completes it. The chain has TRBV5 and TRBJ2-5; D remains unclear. CDR3 length: 15 amino acids. The V and J ends lost 0 bases and 1 base respectively, with 8 bases between them. CDR1 LGHNA and CDR2 YNLKQL come from the germline V gene (reference sequence). The sequenced part of the CDR3 DNA is TGTGCCAGCAGCCAAGATCCGGGGTACCAAGACACCCAGTAC. This translates into CASSQDPGYQDTQY. The complete CDR3 protein is CASSQDPGYQDTQYF.

Worth noting for this clone: Any gene name here is a mouse gene name. The CDR3 loop reads CASSLEKSGNTLYF. The CDR3 DNA, read in part, is TGTGCCAGCAGTCTGGAGAAGTCTGGAAATACGCTCTAT. The V and J genes are TRBV26 and TRBJ1-3; D unclear. The CDR3 goes on 1 residue after the read ends, and that part is filled in from the germline J gene. V lost 2 bases to trimming and J lost 1 base, with 6 bases between them. This CDR3 has 14 residues. The V gene's germline CDR1 is KGHPV and CDR2 FQNQEV (reference sequence).

In the case of this clone: Mouse names are used for the genes. The read terminates 1 residue before the CDR3 end, so the remaining end is supplied by the germline J gene. The chain recombines TRBV13-2 with TRBJ2-4, with TRBD2 matching 11 bases. Germline CDR1 is NNHNN and CDR2 is SYGAGS (reference sequence). The CDR3 spans 14 residues. V lost 2 bases to trimming and J lost 6 bases; unmatched junction nucleotides: 2. Partial CDR3 DNA: TGTGCCAGCGGTGAGCGGGACTGGGGGAACACCTTGTAC. Its protein product is CASGERDWGNTLY. The CDR3 as a whole reads CASGERDWGNTLYF.

There are a few counts of this clone. Gene names and germline match the mouse. The CDR3 is cut off 1 residue early in the read; its end comes from the germline J gene. The rearrangement links TRBV23 to TRBJ2-1; the table's D call, TRBD1, was not checked against the DNA. Germline V CDR1 and CDR2: KGHTA, FQNQQP. The CDR3 contains 15 residues. CDR3 loop: CSSSQSGGGYAEQFF. CDR3 DNA, as far as it was read: TGCTCCAGCAGTCAATCAGGGGGCGGCTATGCTGAGCAGTTC.

With regard to this clone: Germline and genes: mouse. The CDR3 end falls 1 residue outside the read, so it is completed with the germline J gene. The chain uses TRBV16 and TRBJ1-1; TRBD1 matches at 10 bases. J was trimmed by 0 bases and V by 6 bases; bases with no gene match: 4. This CDR3 has 15 residues. Germline V gives CDR1 SGHSA, CDR2 FRNQAP. This CDR3 is CASSRQGAPNTEVFF. Incomplete CDR3 DNA: TGTGCAAGCAGTCGACAGGGGGCGCCAAACACAGAAGTCTTC.

In the case of this clone: Genes here carry mouse names. The sequence runs out 1 residue before the end of the CDR3; the remainder is reconstructed from the germline J gene. This chain links TRBV26 with TRBJ2-3; 8 bases line up with TRBD1. Germline loops: CDR1 KGHPV, CDR2 FQNQEV (reference sequence). Trimming cost V 6 bases and J 6 bases; bases outside gene matches: 2. The CDR3 has 12 amino acids. The CDR3 sequence: CASSRDRETLYF. The covered CDR3 bases are TGTGCCAGCAGCCGGGACAGGGAAACGCTGTAT.

Of note for this clone: Germline and genes: mouse. The CDR3 extends 1 residue past the end of the read, so its final part is completed from the germline J gene. This chain links TRBV3 with TRBJ2-3; TRBD2 aligns across 10 bases. The CDR3 consists of 17 residues. Germline V CDR1 and CDR2: SNHLY, FYNGKV (reference sequence). With V trimmed by 1 base and J by 0 bases, 4 bases remained unmatched. The CDR3 reads CASSLGWGGASAETLYF. The CDR3 DNA, read in part, is TGTGCCAGCAGCTTAGGCTGGGGGGGCGCAAGTGCAGAAACGCTGTAT.

This clone rates as medium-sized. Mouse gene names and germline throughout. The CDR3 end falls 1 residue outside the read, so it is completed with the germline J gene. The chain employs TRBV29 and TRBJ2-2; D remains unclear. The V gene's germline CDR1 is MSHET and CDR2 SYDVDS. The CDR3 sequence is 14 residues long. The V and J ends lost 6 bases and 0 bases respectively, with 8 bases between them. CDR3 protein: CASSPTSNTGQLYF. The sequenced part of the CDR3 DNA is TGTGCTAGCAGCCCGACATCAAACACCGGGCAGCTCTAC.

A note on this clone: The genes are named according to mouse. The covered CDR3 bases are TGTGCCAGCAGTCGGATTGGTCCCGGGCAGCTCTAC. Its protein is CASSRIGPGQLY. The whole CDR3 sequence reads CASSRIGPGQLYF. The J gene is TRBJ2-2, the V gene TRBV26; D gene ambiguous. From the germline J gene comes the end of the CDR3, since the read stops 1 residue before it. V gave up 4 bases and J gave up 6 bases, with 9 bases separating them. Germline CDR1 is KGHPV and CDR2 is FQNQEV (reference sequence). The CDR3 totals 13 residues.

Points on this clone: Here the gene names and germline are mouse. The CDR3 end falls 1 residue outside the read, so it is completed with the germline J gene. V usage is TRBV15 and J usage is TRBJ2-3; maybe TRBD1 (6 bases). V dropped 6 bases and J dropped 2 bases, with 9 bases sitting between them. Germline V gene data show CDR1 as SGHND and CDR2 as FRSKSL. CDR3 size: 13 residues. The CDR3 is CASRRDTAETLYF. The sequenced CDR3 bases are TGTGCCAGCAGAAGGGACACTGCAGAAACGCTGTAT.

This clone was detected only a few times. Gene names and germline match the mouse. Coverage ceases 1 residue before the CDR3 finishes, and the germline J gene fills in the end. The chain couples TRBV19 to TRBJ1-2; a possible D gene is TRBD1 (5 bases). CDR3 length: 14 residues. Trimming took off 5 bases at V and 1 base at J, with 12 bases between the two ends. Germline-derived CDR1 and CDR2 are FNHDT and SITEND (reference sequence). Partial CDR3 DNA: TGTGCCAGCAGCCCCTCCGGACAAAACTCCGACTACACC. Protein product: CASSPSGQNSDYT. The CDR3 as a whole reads CASSPSGQNSDYTF.

This clone was seen a few times. Each gene name is a mouse one. Coverage ceases 1 residue before the CDR3 finishes, and the germline J gene fills in the end. The rearrangement uses TRBV13-1 and TRBJ2-2, with 7 positions matching TRBD1. The ends lost 7 bases at V and 0 bases at J; junction bases unmatched: 0. Germline V CDR1 and CDR2: NSHNY, SYGAGN. This CDR3 contains 13 residues. The covered CDR3 bases are TGTGCCAGCGGGACAGCAAACACCGGGCAGCTCTAC. Its protein is CASGTANTGQLY. The whole CDR3 is CASGTANTGQLYF.